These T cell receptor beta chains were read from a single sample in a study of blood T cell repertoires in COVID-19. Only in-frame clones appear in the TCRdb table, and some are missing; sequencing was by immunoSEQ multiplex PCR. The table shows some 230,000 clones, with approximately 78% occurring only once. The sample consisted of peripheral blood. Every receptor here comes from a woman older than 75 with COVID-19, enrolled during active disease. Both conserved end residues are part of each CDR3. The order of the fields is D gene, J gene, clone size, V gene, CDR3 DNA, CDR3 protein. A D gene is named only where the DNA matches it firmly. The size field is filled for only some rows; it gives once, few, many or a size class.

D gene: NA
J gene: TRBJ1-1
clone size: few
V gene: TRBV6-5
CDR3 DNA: TGTGCCAGCACCAACTACGGGGGAGAAGGTGAAGCTTTCTTT
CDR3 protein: CASTNYGGEGEAFF

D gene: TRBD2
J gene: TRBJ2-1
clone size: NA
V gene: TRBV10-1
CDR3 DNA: TGCGCCAGCAGTGAAGGCGGGGGGGCCACGAACTACAATGAGCAGTTCTTC
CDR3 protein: CASSEGGGATNYNEQFF

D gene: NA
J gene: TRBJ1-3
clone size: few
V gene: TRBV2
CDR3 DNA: TGTGCCAGCAGTGACGGAGTCATCTCTGGAAACACCATATATTTT
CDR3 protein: CASSDGVISGNTIYF

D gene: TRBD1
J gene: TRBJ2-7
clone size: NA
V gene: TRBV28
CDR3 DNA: TGTGCCAGCAGGGGGACAGGGCCCTCCCTCGAGCAGTACTTC
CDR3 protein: CASRGTGPSLEQYF

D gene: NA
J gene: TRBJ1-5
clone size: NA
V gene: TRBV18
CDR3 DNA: TGTGCCAGCTCCGGGGGCAATCAGCCCCAGCATTTT
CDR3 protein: CASSGGNQPQHF

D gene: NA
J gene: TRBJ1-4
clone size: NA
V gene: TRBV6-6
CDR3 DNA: TGTGCCAGCAGAGACCTATCAGGGATTACTAATGAAAAACTGTTTTTT
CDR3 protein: CASRDLSGITNEKLFF

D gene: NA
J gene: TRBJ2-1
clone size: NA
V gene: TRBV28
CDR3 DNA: TGTGCCAGCAGTTTAAAGGGGGGGGGCTACAATGAGCAGTTCTTC
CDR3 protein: CASSLKGGGYNEQFF

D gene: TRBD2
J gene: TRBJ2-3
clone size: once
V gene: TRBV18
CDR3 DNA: TGTGCCAGCTCACCAGTACTAGCGGTCACAGATACGCAGTATTTT
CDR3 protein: CASSPVLAVTDTQYF

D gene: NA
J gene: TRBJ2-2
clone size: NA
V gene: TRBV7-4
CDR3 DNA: TGTGCCAGCAGCCGCACCGGGGAGCTGTTTTTT
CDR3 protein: CASSRTGELFF

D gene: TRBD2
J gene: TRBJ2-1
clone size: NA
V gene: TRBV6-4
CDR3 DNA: TGTGCCAGCAGTGCTTTGACTAGCGGGAGGAATGAGCAGTTCTTC
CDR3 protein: CASSALTSGRNEQFF

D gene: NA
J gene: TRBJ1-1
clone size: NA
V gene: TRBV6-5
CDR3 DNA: TGTGCCAGCAGTAGAGCAGGGGACACTGAAGCTTTCTTT
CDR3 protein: CASSRAGDTEAFF

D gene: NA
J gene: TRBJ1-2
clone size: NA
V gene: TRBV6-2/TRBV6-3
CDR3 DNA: TGTGCCAGCAGTTACTCCCGGAGGGGTAACTATGGCTACACCTTC
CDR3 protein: CASSYSRRGNYGYTF

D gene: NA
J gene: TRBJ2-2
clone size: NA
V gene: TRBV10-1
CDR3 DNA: TGCGCCAGCAGTGAGTCCGGGGCCGGGGAGCTGTTTTTT
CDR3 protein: CASSESGAGELFF

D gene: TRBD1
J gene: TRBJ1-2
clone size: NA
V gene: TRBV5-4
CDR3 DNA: TGTGCCAGCAGCACATCGACAGGGAACCCCTATGGCTACACCTTC
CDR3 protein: CASSTSTGNPYGYTF

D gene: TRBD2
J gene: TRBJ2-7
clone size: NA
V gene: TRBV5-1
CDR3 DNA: TGCGCCAGCAGCTTGGAACCCCCCTCTACTAGCGGGTACTCCTACGAGCAGTACTTC
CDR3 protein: CASSLEPPSTSGYSYEQYF

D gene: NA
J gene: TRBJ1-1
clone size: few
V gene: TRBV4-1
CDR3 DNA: TGCGCCAGCAGCACCCTTGCAGGGGAGAACACTGAAGCTTTCTTT
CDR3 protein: CASSTLAGENTEAFF

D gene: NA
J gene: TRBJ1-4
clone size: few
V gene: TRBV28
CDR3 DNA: TGTGCCTCGGGGGGGCTCGGTGAAAAACTGTTTTTT
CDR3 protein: CASGGLGEKLFF

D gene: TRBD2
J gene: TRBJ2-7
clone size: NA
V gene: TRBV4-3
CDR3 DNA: TGCGCCAGCAGCCAAGACCTCGCGGTAGCGGGAGTCTACGAGCAGTACTTC
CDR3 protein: CASSQDLAVAGVYEQYF

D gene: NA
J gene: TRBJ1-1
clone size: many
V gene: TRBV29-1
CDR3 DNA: TGCAGCGTGAGAACAGGGAGTGGTAACACTGAAGCTTTCTTT
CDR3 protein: CSVRTGSGNTEAFF

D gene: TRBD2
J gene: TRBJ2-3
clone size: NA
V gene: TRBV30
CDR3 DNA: TGTGCCTGGCAATCGATGGCGGGGGCAGATACGCAGTATTTT
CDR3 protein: CAWQSMAGADTQYF

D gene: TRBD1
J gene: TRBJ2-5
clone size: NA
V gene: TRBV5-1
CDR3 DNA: TGCGCCAGCAGCTTGGGACAGGGGACAGTTCAAGAGACCCAGTACTTC
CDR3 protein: CASSLGQGTVQETQYF

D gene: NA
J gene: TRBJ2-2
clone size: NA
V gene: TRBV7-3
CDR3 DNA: TGTGCCAGCAGCTTAGGTCGAGTTGGGCAGGGGGAGCTGTTTTTT
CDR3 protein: CASSLGRVGQGELFF

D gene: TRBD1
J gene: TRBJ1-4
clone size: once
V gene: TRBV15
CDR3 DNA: TGTGCCACCAGCGGATGGGACAGGGGAGACGAAAAACTGTTTTTT
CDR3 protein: CATSGWDRGDEKLFF

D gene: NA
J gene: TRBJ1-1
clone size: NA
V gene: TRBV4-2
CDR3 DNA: TGTGCCAGCAGCCAAGTTTGGGAGGGCGACACTGAAGCTTTCTTT
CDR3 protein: CASSQVWEGDTEAFF

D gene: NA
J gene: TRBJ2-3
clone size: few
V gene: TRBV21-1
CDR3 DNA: TGTGCCAGCCCTACCCGGGAGGGGGCAGATACGCAGTATTTT
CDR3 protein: CASPTREGADTQYF

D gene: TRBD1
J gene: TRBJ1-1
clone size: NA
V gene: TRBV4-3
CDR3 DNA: TGCGCCAGCAGCCCGGGGACAGGGGCTTGGACTGAAGCTTTCTTT
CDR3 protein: CASSPGTGAWTEAFF

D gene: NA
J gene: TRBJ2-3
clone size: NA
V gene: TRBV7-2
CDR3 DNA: TGTGCCAGCAGCCGGGGTGCTAGCACAGATACGCAGTATTTT
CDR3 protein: CASSRGASTDTQYF

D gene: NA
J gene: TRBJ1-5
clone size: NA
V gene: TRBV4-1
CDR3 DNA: TGCGCCAGCAGCCAAGATCCACAGGCCTTATATAGCAATCAGCCCCAGCATTTT
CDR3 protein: CASSQDPQALYSNQPQHF

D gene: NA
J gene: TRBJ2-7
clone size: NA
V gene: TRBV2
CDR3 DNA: TGTGCCAGCAAAACGGAGACAGTCTCCTACGAGCAGTACTTC
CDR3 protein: CASKTETVSYEQYF

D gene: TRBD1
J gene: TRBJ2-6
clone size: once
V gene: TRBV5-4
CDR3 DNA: TGTGCCAGCAGCTTTGGGGGGACAGGGTTGTCCGGGGCCAACGTCCTGACTTTC
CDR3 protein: CASSFGGTGLSGANVLTF

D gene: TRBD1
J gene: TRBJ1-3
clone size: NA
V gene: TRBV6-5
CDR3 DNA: TGTGCCAGCGGGACAGGGGGCACTGGAAACACCATATATTTT
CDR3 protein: CASGTGGTGNTIYF

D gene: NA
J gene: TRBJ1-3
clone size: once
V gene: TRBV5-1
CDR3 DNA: TGCGCCAGCAGCATAGGACAGTCCTCCTCTGGAAACACCATATATTTT
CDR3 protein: CASSIGQSSSGNTIYF

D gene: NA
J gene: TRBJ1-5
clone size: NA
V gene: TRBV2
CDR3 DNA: TGTGCCAGCAGGAGGGACTCAATAGGGCAGCCCCAGCATTTT
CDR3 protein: CASRRDSIGQPQHF

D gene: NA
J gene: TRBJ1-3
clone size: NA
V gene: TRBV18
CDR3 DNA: TGTGCCAGCTCACCACAGCCTGGGGCCGGAAACACCATATATTTT
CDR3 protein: CASSPQPGAGNTIYF

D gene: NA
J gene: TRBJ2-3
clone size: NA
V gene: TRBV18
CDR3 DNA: TGTGCCAGCTCACCAGGGGCAACAGATACGCAGTATTTT
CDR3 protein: CASSPGATDTQYF

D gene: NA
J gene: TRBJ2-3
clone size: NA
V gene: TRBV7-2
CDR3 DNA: TGTGCCAGCAGCCCTCGACAGACCCGAACAGATACGCAGTATTTT
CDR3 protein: CASSPRQTRTDTQYF

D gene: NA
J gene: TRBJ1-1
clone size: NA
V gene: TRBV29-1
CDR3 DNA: TGCGGAAGCGGGCAGGTGAACACTGAAGCTTTCTTT
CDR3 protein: CGSGQVNTEAFF

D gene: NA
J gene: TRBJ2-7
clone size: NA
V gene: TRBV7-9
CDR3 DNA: TGTGCCAGCAGCTTAGGGGCTACCTACGAGCAGTACTTC
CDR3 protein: CASSLGATYEQYF

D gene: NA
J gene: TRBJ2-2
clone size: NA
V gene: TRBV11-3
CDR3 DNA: TGTGCCAGCAGCTTAGATCGTCCGGGACTGGGGAACACCGGGGAGCTGTTTTTT
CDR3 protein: CASSLDRPGLGNTGELFF

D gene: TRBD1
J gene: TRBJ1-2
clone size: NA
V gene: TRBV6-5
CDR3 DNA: TGTGCCAGCAGTTACTCGACAGGGGCGGAAGATGGCTACACCTTC
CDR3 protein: CASSYSTGAEDGYTF

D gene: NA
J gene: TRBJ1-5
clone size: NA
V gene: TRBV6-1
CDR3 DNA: TGTGCCAGCAGTGATCAGGGGTCCACGGGGCAGCCCCAGCATTTT
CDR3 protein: CASSDQGSTGQPQHF

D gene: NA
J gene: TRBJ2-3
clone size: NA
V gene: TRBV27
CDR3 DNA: TGTGCCAGCAGCAGAGATGGGGGGGCGAGGGGTACAGATACGCAGTATTTT
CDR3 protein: CASSRDGGARGTDTQYF

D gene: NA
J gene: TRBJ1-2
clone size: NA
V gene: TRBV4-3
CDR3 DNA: TGCGCCAGCAGCCAAGGGGTAGTACAGTCTAACTATGGCTACACCTTC
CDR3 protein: CASSQGVVQSNYGYTF

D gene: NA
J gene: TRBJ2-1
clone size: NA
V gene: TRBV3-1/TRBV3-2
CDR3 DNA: TGTGCCAGCAGCCAAATGGGGGCGCGGGGGAATGAGCAGTTCTTC
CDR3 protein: CASSQMGARGNEQFF

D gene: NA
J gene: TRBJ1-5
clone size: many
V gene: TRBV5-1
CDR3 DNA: TGCGCCAGCAGCTTGGGGGACATCAATCAGCCCCAGCATTTT
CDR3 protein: CASSLGDINQPQHF

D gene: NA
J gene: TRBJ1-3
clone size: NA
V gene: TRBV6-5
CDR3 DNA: TGTGCCATTGGCAGCTCTGGAAACACCATATATTTT
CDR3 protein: CAIGSSGNTIYF

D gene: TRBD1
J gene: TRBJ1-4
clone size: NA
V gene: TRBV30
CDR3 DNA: TGTGCCTGGAATAGGCAGGGGGCAACTAATGAAAAACTGTTTTTT
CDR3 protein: CAWNRQGATNEKLFF

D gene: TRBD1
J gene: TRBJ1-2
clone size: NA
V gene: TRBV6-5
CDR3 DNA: TGTGCCAGCAGTTCGGACAGGGTGGGCGGCTACACCTTC
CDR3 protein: CASSSDRVGGYTF

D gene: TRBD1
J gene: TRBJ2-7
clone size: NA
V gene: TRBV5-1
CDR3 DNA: TGCGCCAGCAGCCAGACAGGGGCCTCCTACGAGCAGTACTTC
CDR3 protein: CASSQTGASYEQYF

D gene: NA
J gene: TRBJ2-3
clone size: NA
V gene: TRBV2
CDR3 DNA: TGTGCCAGCAATCGGGGAACCACAGATACGCAGTATTTT
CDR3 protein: CASNRGTTDTQYF

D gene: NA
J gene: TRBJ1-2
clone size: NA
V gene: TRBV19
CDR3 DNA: TGTGCCAGTAGGGGCCCCCCGGGAGAAGGGTATGGCTACACCTTC
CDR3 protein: CASRGPPGEGYGYTF

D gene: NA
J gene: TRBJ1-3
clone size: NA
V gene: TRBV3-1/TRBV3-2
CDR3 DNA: TGTGCCAGCGGGCACTCTGGAAACACCATATATTTT
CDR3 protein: CASGHSGNTIYF

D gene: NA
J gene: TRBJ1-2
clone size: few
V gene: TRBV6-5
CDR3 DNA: TGTGCCAGCAGTTCAACAGGCACTAACTATGGCTACACCTTC
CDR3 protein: CASSSTGTNYGYTF

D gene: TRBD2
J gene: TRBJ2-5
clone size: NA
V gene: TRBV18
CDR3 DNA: TGTGCCAGCTCACCGGAAAGACCTGGACTAGCGCATAAAGAGACCCAGTACTTC
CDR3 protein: CASSPERPGLAHKETQYF

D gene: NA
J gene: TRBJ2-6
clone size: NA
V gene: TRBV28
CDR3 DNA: TGTGCCAGCAGAGATTGGGGGCTGCCTGGGGCCAACGTCCTGACTTTC
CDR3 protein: CASRDWGLPGANVLTF